This is a list of T cell receptor beta chains from one sample in a study of cytomegalovirus exposure and HLA in healthy donors. Clones were read by immunoSEQ multiplex PCR, and TCRdb kept only the in-frame ones, dropping some. The profile shows 200,000 to 250,000 clones, about 75% of them singletons. The sample was PBMCs. The receptors shown here come from a woman aged 25 to 45 in good health and CMV-seronegative. Each CDR3 is given with its conserved first and last residue. The order of the fields is CDR3 DNA, CDR3 protein, D gene, V gene, J gene, clone size. A D gene is named only where the DNA matches it firmly. Clone size is shown for a subset of rows, as once, few, many or a class of expanded clone.

TGTGCCAGCAGCACTACGGGACAGGCTAGCAATCAGCCCCAGCATTTT	CASSTTGQASNQPQHF	TRBD1	TRBV5-5	TRBJ1-5	-
TGTGCCAGCAGCTTAGCAGGGCTCACTGAAGCTTTCTTT	CASSLAGLTEAFF	-	TRBV11-2	TRBJ1-1	-
TGTGCCAGCAGCTCTCGACTAGGCGATGAGCAGTTCTTC	CASSSRLGDEQFF	-	TRBV7-6	TRBJ2-1	-
TGTGCCAGCAAGGGTCAGGGGGGCGGTCAGCCCCAGCATTTT	CASKGQGGGQPQHF	TRBD1	TRBV2	TRBJ1-5	-
TGTGCCAGCACTGAATGGAGCATGGAGGGGGCTTTAGCCAAAAACATTCAGTACTTC	CASTEWSMEGALAKNIQYF	-	TRBV6-1	TRBJ2-4	-
TGTGCCAGCAGCCCCCGGACTAGCGGGAGGGCTGCTGAGCAGTTCTTC	CASSPRTSGRAAEQFF	TRBD2	TRBV7-9	TRBJ2-1	-
TGTGCCAGCAGCCACCGGGACAGAGTGATCACCGGGGAGCTGTTTTTT	CASSHRDRVITGELFF	TRBD1	TRBV7-8	TRBJ2-2	-
TGTGCCAGCAGCCCCCTCCCAGCGGGGAGCTCCTACGAGCAGTACTTC	CASSPLPAGSSYEQYF	TRBD2	TRBV7-2	TRBJ2-7	once
TGCGCCAGCAGCCCCGGAGGGAATGCCTACGAGCAGTACTTC	CASSPGGNAYEQYF	-	TRBV4-1	TRBJ2-7	-
TGTGCCAGCAGTTACCAGCGGGGGAGCACAGATACGCAGTATTTT	CASSYQRGSTDTQYF	TRBD2	TRBV6-6	TRBJ2-3	few
TGCGCCAGCAGTGACCCGGGACAGCCTCACAGCTACACCTTC	CASSDPGQPHSYTF	TRBD1	TRBV10-1	TRBJ1-2	-
TGTGCCAGCACTTTGACAATTTCTTCGGACTATGGCTACACCTTC	CASTLTISSDYGYTF	-	TRBV2	TRBJ1-2	-
TGTGCCAGCAGCCCCGGGAGGTATGGTAGAAACACCATATATTTT	CASSPGRYGRNTIYF	-	TRBV5-4	TRBJ1-3	-
TGTGCCAGCAGCTTTGTGGAGAGCACTGAAGCTTTCTTT	CASSFVESTEAFF	-	TRBV7-8	TRBJ1-1	-
TGTGCCAGCAGTCCAGCGGGAGAAAGGGATACGCAGTATTTT	CASSPAGERDTQYF	TRBD2	TRBV6-1	TRBJ2-3	-
TGCGCCAGCAGCAAGACTAGCGGGGGGCCGTACGAGCAGTACTTC	CASSKTSGGPYEQYF	TRBD2	TRBV5-1	TRBJ2-7	-
TGTGCCAGCAAAAGGGGGCCCACCGGGGAGCTGTTTTTT	CASKRGPTGELFF	TRBD1	TRBV6-1	TRBJ2-2	-
TGTGCCAGCAGTCCGCTTACAGGACAGGGATACGAGCAGTACTTC	CASSPLTGQGYEQYF	TRBD1	TRBV6-6	TRBJ2-7	-
TGTGCCAGCAGTGAACGCGGGGGGACCTACGAGCAGTACTTC	CASSERGGTYEQYF	TRBD2	TRBV2	TRBJ2-7	few
TGTGCCAGCAGCTTAGGAGTATCGGTCGATGAGCAGTTCTTC	CASSLGVSVDEQFF	-	TRBV7-6	TRBJ2-1	-
TGTGCCAGCAGGTTGGCGACCATTCAGGGTGAAGCTTTCTTT	CASRLATIQGEAFF	-	TRBV5-8	TRBJ1-1	-
TGTGCCAGCAGCTTAGCGGACATGAACACTGAAGCTTTCTTT	CASSLADMNTEAFF	-	TRBV7-6	TRBJ1-1	-
TGTGCCAGCAGCATTCAGCTAACAGGACCTTATAGCAATCAGCCCCAGCATTTT	CASSIQLTGPYSNQPQHF	-	TRBV21-1	TRBJ1-5	-
TGTGCCAGCAGTAAAGACGTGGGAGACCCCTACGAGCAGTACTTC	CASSKDVGDPYEQYF	-	TRBV2	TRBJ2-7	-
TGTGCCAGCAGTTTTACAGGGCCCGAAAAACTGTTTTTT	CASSFTGPEKLFF	-	TRBV6-5	TRBJ1-4	-
TGTGCCAGCAGCTTGGCCGACAGGCTCACTGAAGCTTTCTTT	CASSLADRLTEAFF	-	TRBV5-6	TRBJ1-1	-
TGTGCCAGCAGTTTAAGGGGAACGCAGTACTTC	CASSLRGTQYF	-	TRBV2	TRBJ2-7	once
TGTGCCAGCAGAGTAGCGGGAGTACGAACCGGGGAGCTGTTTTTT	CASRVAGVRTGELFF	TRBD2	TRBV5-6	TRBJ2-2	-
TGTGCCAGCAAAGGCACAGGAGGGAGGACAGATACGCAGTATTTT	CASKGTGGRTDTQYF	-	TRBV27	TRBJ2-3	-
TGCAGCGTTGGCCAGCGGGGAAAAGAGACCCAGTACTTC	CSVGQRGKETQYF	TRBD2	TRBV29-1	TRBJ2-5	-
TGTGCCAGCAGTTTGACCCTAGGTTTCACTGAAGCTTTCTTT	CASSLTLGFTEAFF	-	TRBV27	TRBJ1-1	few
TGCGCCAGCAGCTTGGAGGGGGAGCGGGGGGTTTACAATGAGCAGTTCTTC	CASSLEGERGVYNEQFF	TRBD2	TRBV5-1	TRBJ2-1	-
TGTGCCAGCAGCCATCAGGGGTACTCCTACGAGCAGTACTTC	CASSHQGYSYEQYF	-	TRBV14	TRBJ2-7	-
TGTGCCAGCAGTTACGGCACCCTGAAGTTGGTCGAGACCCAGTACTTC	CASSYGTLKLVETQYF	-	TRBV6-6	TRBJ2-5	-
TGCGTACTAACCCGGGTAGGGGTCATTGGCTACACCTTC	CVLTRVGVIGYTF	-	TRBV23-1	TRBJ1-2	few
TGTGCCAGCAGTGGCAATAGGCGGACCATATATTTT	CASSGNRRTIYF	-	TRBV6-1	TRBJ1-3	-